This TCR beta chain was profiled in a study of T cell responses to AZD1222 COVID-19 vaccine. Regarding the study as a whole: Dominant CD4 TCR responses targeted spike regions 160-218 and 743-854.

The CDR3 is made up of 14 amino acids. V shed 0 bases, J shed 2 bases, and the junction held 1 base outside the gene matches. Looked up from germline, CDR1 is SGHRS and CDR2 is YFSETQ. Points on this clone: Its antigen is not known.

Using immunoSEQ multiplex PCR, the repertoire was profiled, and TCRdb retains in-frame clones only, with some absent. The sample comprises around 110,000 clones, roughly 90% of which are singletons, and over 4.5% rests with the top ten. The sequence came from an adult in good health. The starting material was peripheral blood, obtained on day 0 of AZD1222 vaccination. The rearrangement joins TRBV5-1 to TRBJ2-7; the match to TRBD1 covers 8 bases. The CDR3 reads CASSLGTGTYEQYF. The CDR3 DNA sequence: TGCGCCAGCAGCTTGGGGACAGGGACCTACGAGCAGTACTTC.